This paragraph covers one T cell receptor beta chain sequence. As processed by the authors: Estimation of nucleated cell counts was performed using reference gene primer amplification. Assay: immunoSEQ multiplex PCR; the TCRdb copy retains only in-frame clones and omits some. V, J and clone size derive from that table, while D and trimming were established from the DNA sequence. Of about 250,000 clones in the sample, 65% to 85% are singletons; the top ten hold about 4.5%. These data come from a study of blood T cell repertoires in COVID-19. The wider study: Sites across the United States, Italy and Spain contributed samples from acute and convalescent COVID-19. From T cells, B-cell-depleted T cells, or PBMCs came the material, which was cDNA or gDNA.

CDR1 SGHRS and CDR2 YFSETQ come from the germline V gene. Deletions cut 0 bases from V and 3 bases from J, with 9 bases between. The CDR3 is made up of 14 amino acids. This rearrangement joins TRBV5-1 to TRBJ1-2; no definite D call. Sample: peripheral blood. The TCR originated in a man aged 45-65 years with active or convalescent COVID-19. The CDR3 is CASSLDKDYYGYTF. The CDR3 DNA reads TGCGCCAGCAGCTTGGACAAAGATTACTATGGCTACACCTTC. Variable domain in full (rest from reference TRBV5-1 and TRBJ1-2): KAGVTQTPRYLIKTRGQQVTLSCSPISGHRSVSWYQQTPGQGLQFLFEYFSETQRNKGNFPGRFSGRQFSNSRSEMNVSTLELGDSALYLCASSLDKDYYGYTFGSGTRLTVV.